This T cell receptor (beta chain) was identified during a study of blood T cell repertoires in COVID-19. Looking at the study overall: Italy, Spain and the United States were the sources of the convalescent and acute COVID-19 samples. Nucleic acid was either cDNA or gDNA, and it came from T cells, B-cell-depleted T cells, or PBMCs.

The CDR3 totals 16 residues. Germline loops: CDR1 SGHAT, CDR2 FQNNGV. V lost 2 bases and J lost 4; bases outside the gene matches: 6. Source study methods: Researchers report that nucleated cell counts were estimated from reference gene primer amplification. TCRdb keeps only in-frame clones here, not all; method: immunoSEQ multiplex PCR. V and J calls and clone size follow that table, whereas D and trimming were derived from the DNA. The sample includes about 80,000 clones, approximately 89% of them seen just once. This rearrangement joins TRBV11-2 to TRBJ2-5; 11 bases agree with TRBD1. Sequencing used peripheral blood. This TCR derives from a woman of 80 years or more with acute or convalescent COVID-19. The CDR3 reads CASSLRGGQGAETQYF. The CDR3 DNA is TGTGCCAGCAGCTTACGAGGAGGACAGGGGGCAGAGACCCAGTACTTC.